The 21 T cell receptor beta chains reported below all come from one sample, sequenced in a study of cytomegalovirus exposure and HLA in healthy donors. A multiplex PCR was run with 60 Vbeta primers and 13 Jbeta primers. Assay: immunoSEQ multiplex PCR; the TCRdb copy retains only in-frame clones and omits some. This sample has some 180,000 clones, with 73% found just once. Sequencing used PBMCs. Receptors originate from a woman between 18 and 30 years old in good health and CMV-seropositive.

This sequence joins TRBV7-6 and TRBJ2-3; D call uncertain. The CDR3 contains 14 residues. V was shortened by 5 bases and J by 6 bases, with 15 bases between the two germline ends. The germline V gene encodes CDR1 SGHVS and CDR2 FNYEAQ. This CDR3 is CASSPAAGRDTQYF. The CDR3 nucleotides read TGTGCCAGCAGCCCCGCCGCCGGTCGGGATACGCAGTATTTT.

This clone was detected only a few times. The chain employs TRBV19 and TRBJ1-2; D is uncertain. The germline CDR1 and CDR2 sequences are LNHDA and SQIVND (reference sequence). Trimming pared 7 bases from V and 0 bases from J, leaving 12 bases between. The CDR3 runs to 14 residues. CDR3 nucleotides: TGTGCCAGTAACAACGGAGGCACTAACTATGGCTACACCTTC. Its protein product is CASNNGGTNYGYTF. The full variable domain, completed using reference TRBV19 and TRBJ1-2, is DGGITQSPKYLFRKEGQNVTLSCEQNLNHDAMYWYRQDPGQGLRLIYYSQIVNDFQKGDIAEGYSVSREKKESFPLTVTSAQKNPTAFYLCASNNGGTNYGYTFGSGTRLTVV.

The chain recombines TRBV11-2 with TRBJ2-1; weak D call: TRBD1 (6 bases). V shed 5 bases and J shed 5 bases, with 19 bases lying between them. Per germline, CDR1 SGHAT and CDR2 FQNNGV. CDR3 length equals 16 residues. The CDR3 sequence: CASSTRRQGRDNEQFF. CDR3 coding DNA: TGTGCCAGCAGCACGAGACGGCAGGGGAGAGACAATGAGCAGTTCTTC.

The rearrangement links TRBV20-1 to TRBJ2-3; possible D gene TRBD2, 6 bases. CDR1 is DFQATT and CDR2 is SNEGSKA in the germline V gene (reference sequence). V lost 8 bases to trimming and J lost 5 bases, with 11 bases between them. CDR3 size: 11 residues. CDR3 residues: CSPDSGDTQYF. The CDR3 bases are TGCAGTCCCGATAGCGGAGATACGCAGTATTTT.

This clone was counted between two and nine times. The V gene is TRBV5-4, the J gene TRBJ1-1; 8 positions agree with TRBD1. Per germline, CDR1 SGHNT and CDR2 YYREEE (reference sequence). V lost 3 bases to trimming and J lost 3 bases; unmatched junction nucleotides: 4. The CDR3 has 14 amino acids. The CDR3 loop reads CASSSETGDTEAFF. In DNA form, the CDR3 reads TGTGCCAGCAGCTCGGAGACAGGGGACACTGAAGCTTTCTTT.

The chain uses TRBV10-3 and TRBJ2-1; weak D call: TRBD1 (6 bases). Trimming took off 7 bases at V and 0 bases at J, with 13 bases between the two ends. Looked up from germline, CDR1 is ENHRY and CDR2 is SYGVKD. CDR3 length equals 15 residues. The CDR3 loop is CAITSGEISYNEQFF. The CDR3 bases are TGTGCCATCACTTCAGGGGAAATCTCCTACAATGAGCAGTTCTTC.

The chain carries TRBV2 and TRBJ2-7; D gene unclear. CDR3 length equals 14 residues. V lost 2 bases to trimming and J lost 6 bases, with 14 bases between them. Germline CDR1 reads SNHLY; CDR2 reads FYNNEI. CDR3: CASSEYGGAAEQYF. The DNA for the CDR3 is TGTGCCAGCAGTGAATATGGCGGTGCCGCCGAGCAGTACTTC.

This clone came up once. The V gene is TRBV6-5, the J gene TRBJ1-5; a possible D gene is TRBD1 (5 bases). The CDR3 has 14 residues. Germline V gives CDR1 MNHEY, CDR2 SVGAGI. Trimming cost V 4 bases and J 5 bases, with 12 bases left between them. The CDR3 DNA follows: TGTGCCAGCAGTTGGTCCTCCAGGGATCAGCCCCAGCATTTT. This codes for CASSWSSRDQPQHF.

This clone was counted only a few times. This chain connects TRBV10-3 to TRBJ1-1; perhaps TRBD1 as D (5 bases). Per germline, CDR1 ENHRY and CDR2 SYGVKD. V was clipped by 6 bases and J by 5 bases, with 10 bases between them. This CDR3 has 12 residues. In nucleotides, the CDR3 is TGTGCCATCAGCTCAGGGCTAACTGAAGCTTTCTTT. Translated: CAISSGLTEAFF.

This clone has a handful of counts. DNA of the CDR3: TGTGCCAGCAGCGCGGGGCCTAGCGGGGTTGAGGGAGAAGAGACCCAGTACTTC. This translates into CASSAGPSGVEGEETQYF. The chain carries TRBV5-4 and TRBJ2-5; 9 nucleotides line up with TRBD2. CDR3 length: 18 amino acids. Germline assignment: CDR1 SGHNT and CDR2 YYREEE (reference sequence). The trim removed 4 bases at V and 3 bases at J, leaving 16 bases unmatched.

This chain uses TRBV10-1 with TRBJ2-2; 8 bases are shared with TRBD2. V dropped 8 bases and J dropped 6; count of bases not matched to a gene: 14. The germline CDR1 and CDR2 sequences are WNHNN and SYGVQD (reference sequence). The CDR3 length is 16 residues. CDR3 nucleotide sequence: TGCGCCAGCGAGCCCAAGGGTACTAGCGGCGCCGGGGAGCTGTTTTTT. As protein: CASEPKGTSGAGELFF.

The chain's CDR3 is CASSPSLNEQFF. CDR3 in DNA: TGTGCCAGCAGTCCAAGCCTCAATGAGCAGTTCTTC. The V call is TRBV6-5, the J call TRBJ2-1; D is undetermined. The ends were cut back, 5 bases at V and 6 bases at J, with 8 bases in the middle. Germline V CDR1 and CDR2: MNHEY, SVGAGI. The CDR3 loop spans 12 amino acids.

The chain recombines TRBV7-2 with TRBJ1-2; TRBD1 aligns across 9 bases. V was pared by 2 bases and J by 8 bases, with 12 bases of the junction left unmatched. The CDR3 has 16 amino acids. Germline V lookup: CDR1 SGHTA, CDR2 FQGNSA. The CDR3 protein is CASSLHPSGQGYGYTF. The CDR3 coding sequence is TGTGCCAGCAGCTTACACCCCTCGGGACAGGGTTACGGCTACACCTTC.

The genes are TRBV28 and TRBJ1-2; TRBD1 is a possible D gene (6 bases). This CDR3 is built from 13 residues. Germline V gene sequence: CDR1 MDHEN, CDR2 SYDVKM. Trimming pared 6 bases from V and 4 bases from J, leaving 12 bases between. CDR3 in amino acids: CASRGDTFYGYTF. In DNA form, the CDR3 reads TGTGCCAGCAGGGGGGACACCTTCTATGGCTACACCTTC.

The CDR3 DNA is TGTGCCAGCAGCTTTGGAGCCTCCTACGAGCAGTACTTC. The encoded protein is CASSFGASYEQYF. The V and J genes are TRBV7-2 and TRBJ2-7; D remains unclear. Trimming took off 3 bases at V and 0 bases at J, with 6 bases between the two ends. The length of the CDR3 is 13 residues. Germline V gene sequence: CDR1 SGHTA, CDR2 FQGNSA.

This clone appeared once. The chain couples TRBV5-1 to TRBJ2-5; 10 bases agree with TRBD1. Germline CDR1 and CDR2: SGHRS and YFSETQ. V shed 0 bases, J shed 4 bases, and the junction held 3 bases outside the gene matches. The CDR3 consists of 15 residues. In nucleotides, the CDR3 is TGCGCCAGCAGCTTGGGACAGGGGGCGCGAGAGACCCAGTACTTC. Protein sequence: CASSLGQGARETQYF.

The chain joins TRBV7-9 to TRBJ1-1; no definite D call. The V gene lost 5 bases and the J gene lost 6 bases, with 19 bases spanning the gap. CDR3 length: 15 amino acids. Germline V CDR1 and CDR2: SEHNR, FQNEAQ (reference sequence). CDR3 residues: CASSQAGGSDAEAFF. Here the CDR3 DNA reads TGTGCCAGCAGCCAGGCTGGAGGGTCGGATGCTGAAGCTTTCTTT.

This clone was picked up a small number of times. One end of the junction varies from germline; a read error may be responsible. The gene calls are TRBV7-2 and TRBJ1-1; the D is unclear. CDR1 is SGHTA and CDR2 is FQGNSA in the germline V gene. There are 15 residues in the CDR3. The CDR3 DNA follows: TGTGCCAGCACCTTAGCGGCACTCAGCGTGACTGAAGCTTTCTTT. This encodes CASTLAALSVTEAFF.

Remarks on this clone: At one boundary the junction diverges from the germline segment, which might be a read error. The chain links TRBV4-2 to TRBJ2-1; 9 bases agree with TRBD2. CDR3 length: 17 amino acids. Germline loops: CDR1 LGHNA, CDR2 YNFKEQ. The CDR3 is CVSSQDLRGGSYNEQFF. The CDR3 DNA is TGTGTCAGCAGCCAAGATTTGCGGGGGGGCTCCTACAATGAGCAGTTCTTC.

The chain recombines TRBV5-5 with TRBJ1-2; no definite D call. CDR3 size: 14 residues. V was trimmed by 2 bases and J by 5 bases, leaving 13 bases between them. Germline V gene lookup returns CDR1 SGHKS and CDR2 YYEKEE (reference sequence). The CDR3: CASSFAHGAYGYTF. The DNA for the CDR3 is TGTGCCAGCAGCTTCGCTCATGGAGCATATGGCTACACCTTC. The full variable domain, completed using reference TRBV5-5 and TRBJ1-2, is DAGVTQSPTHLIKTRGQQVTLRCSPISGHKSVSWYQQVLGQGPQFIFQYYEKEERGRGNFPDRFSARQFPNYSSELNVNALLLGDSALYLCASSFAHGAYGYTFGSGTRLTVV.

V gene TRBV4-3 combines with J gene TRBJ2-1, with 8 nucleotides matching TRBD2. V dropped 0 bases and J dropped 6; count of bases not matched to a gene: 4. Per the germline V gene, CDR1 is LGHNA and CDR2 is YSLEER. CDR3 length: 15 amino acids. CDR3 residues: CASSQDNSGINEQFF. The DNA of the CDR3 is TGCGCCAGCAGCCAAGATAATAGCGGGATCAATGAGCAGTTCTTC.